The 22 T cell receptor beta chains below come from one sample, sequenced in a study of Ad26.COV2.S vaccination and SARS-CoV-2 variants. Libraries were prepared by immunoSEQ multiplex PCR; TCRdb keeps only in-frame clonotypes and omits some of them. The sample lists some 350,000 clones, 80% to 90% seen once, with roughly 3.5% in the top ten. Treatment given: over 15 received Ad26.COV2.S at low or high dose, single or two shots; about 5 received placebo; per-sample allocation not given. Samples were taken on day 63 after the first vaccine or placebo injection. The material was peripheral blood, obtained in a trial of Ad26.COV2.S vaccine versus placebo. These receptors all stem from a person between 18 and 65 years old who received the Ad26.COV2.S COVID-19 vaccine or a placebo.

The V and J genes are TRBV7-6 and TRBJ2-1, with 8 positions matching TRBD2. This CDR3 spans 14 amino acids. Germline V gives CDR1 SGHVS, CDR2 FNYEAQ. The V segment lost 11 bases and the J segment 8 bases; nucleotides outside the gene matches: 14. CDR3 protein: CAGSSGRRGDEQFF. Here the CDR3 DNA reads TGTGCCGGGTCTAGCGGGCGACGGGGCGATGAGCAGTTCTTC.

The V call is TRBV15, the J call TRBJ2-2, with 12 bases fitting TRBD1. The CDR3 has 18 amino acids. The V gene's germline CDR1 is LNHNV and CDR2 YYDKDF (reference sequence). V lost 1 base, J lost 0 bases, and 3 bases stayed unmatched. The CDR3 DNA follows: TGTGCCACCAGCAGAGGTCGGGACAGGGGGCCGAACACCGGGGAGCTGTTTTTT. It specifies CATSRGRDRGPNTGELFF. The variable domain in full, with the rest retrieved from reference TRBV15 and TRBJ2-2, is DAMVIQNPRYQVTQFGKPVTLSCSQTLNHNVMYWYQQKSSQAPKLLFHYYDKDFNNEADTPDNFQSRRPNTSFCFLDIRSPGLGDTAMYLCATSRGRDRGPNTGELFFGEGSRLTVL.

The V call is TRBV29-1, the J call TRBJ2-1; 9 nucleotides align to TRBD1. The germline V gene encodes CDR1 SQVTM and CDR2 ANQGSEA. The CDR3 has 15 residues. Written as DNA, the CDR3 is TGCAGTCCAAGCCCCCGGGACAGGGTAAGTAATGAGCAGTTCTTC. It codes for CSPSPRDRVSNEQFF.

The chain has TRBV15 and TRBJ1-4, with 7 bases matching TRBD1. Germline CDR1 is LNHNV and CDR2 is YYDKDF (reference sequence). The J segment lost 8 bases and the V segment lost 1 base, leaving 7 bases of the junction unmatched. This CDR3 spans 15 amino acids. The CDR3 DNA reads TGTGCCACCAGCAGAGCGGCAGGGGGTAGAGAAAAACTGTTTTTT. Amino acids: CATSRAAGGREKLFF.

The rearrangement uses TRBV27 and TRBJ2-7; D may be TRBD2 (5 bases). Germline CDR1 MNHEY, CDR2 SMNVEV (reference sequence). V lost 5 bases and J lost 6, with 17 bases in between. There are 14 residues in the CDR3. The CDR3 is CASSPRVPRGEQYF. The CDR3 DNA reads as TGTGCCAGCAGTCCGCGGGTCCCGCGTGGCGAGCAGTACTTC.

In regard to this clone: One end of the junction does not line up with germline, which may come from a read error. The CDR3 DNA reads as TGTGCCAGCAGCCCCCAGTCCCAGGGAGCAGACACGCAGTATTTT. Residues: CASSPQSQGADTQYF. The chain links TRBV9 to TRBJ2-3; D may match TRBD1 or TRBD2 (5 bases each). This CDR3 comprises 15 residues. In germline, CDR1 is SGDLS, CDR2 YYNGEE.

This clone has a handful of counts. The V gene is TRBV11-3, the J gene TRBJ2-7; D gene uncertain. Germline loops: CDR1 SGHNT, CDR2 YENEEA. This CDR3 comprises 14 residues. Trimming removed 3 bases at V and 5 bases at J, with 14 bases between. The CDR3, as DNA: TGTGCCAGCAGCTTTGCCGGAGAGGATCACGAGCAGTACTTC. It encodes CASSFAGEDHEQYF.

This chain connects TRBV19 to TRBJ1-2; 8 nucleotides line up with TRBD1. After removal of 8 bases from V and 3 bases from J, the junction contained 2 bases not matched to a gene. The CDR3 runs to 12 residues. Germline V CDR1 and CDR2: LNHDA, SQIVND (reference sequence). CDR3 bases: TGTGCCAGTCAGACAGGGGACTATGGCTACACCTTC. It yields the protein CASQTGDYGYTF.

This clone occurred once. This CDR3 reads CASSSGLRGTGELFF. The CDR3, as DNA: TGTGCCAGCAGTTCCGGACTACGCGGCACCGGGGAGCTGTTTTTT. The chain links TRBV6-2 or TRBV6-3 to TRBJ2-2; D may be TRBD2 (6 bases). Trimming took 4 bases from V and 4 from J, leaving 13 bases between them. This CDR3 comprises 15 residues. Germline V gives CDR1 MNHEY, CDR2 SVGEGT.

The gene calls are TRBV28 and TRBJ1-5; D uncertain. Trimming pared 2 bases from V and 6 bases from J, leaving 8 bases between. CDR1 and CDR2 (germline): MDHEN, SYDVKM. The CDR3 is 13 amino acids. In DNA form, the CDR3 reads TGTGCCAGCAGTTTAATGACTCGTCAGCCCCAGCATTTT. Its translation: CASSLMTRQPQHF.

The rearrangement links TRBV18 to TRBJ2-7; 7 bases line up with TRBD1. The CDR3 is 15 amino acids. The V gene's germline CDR1 is KGHSH and CDR2 LQKENI. V trimming: 4 bases; J trimming: 0 bases; junction bases outside the gene matches: 6. CDR3 in DNA: TGTGCCAGCTCACAGGGACAGCCAAACTCCTACGAGCAGTACTTC. Translated: CASSQGQPNSYEQYF.

This clone was detected only once. The V call is TRBV14, the J call TRBJ1-1; D uncertain. The CDR3 loop spans 12 amino acids. Trimming took 4 bases from V and 9 from J, leaving 12 bases between them. Germline V gene data show CDR1 as SGHDN and CDR2 as FVKESK. The CDR3 nucleotides are TGTGCCAGCAGCCCCGTGTTATATAAAGCTTTCTTT. Its translation is CASSPVLYKAFF.

The chain combines TRBV5-1 with TRBJ1-3; 12 bases fit TRBD1. V dropped 2 bases and J dropped 4; count of bases not matched to a gene: 13. This CDR3 comprises 19 residues. Per germline, CDR1 SGHRS and CDR2 YFSETQ. The CDR3 nucleotides are TGCGCCAGCAGCTTATATCCGGGACAGGGGGCGATCCCCGGAAACACCATATATTTT. This codes for CASSLYPGQGAIPGNTIYF.

The table lists this clone with a count of one. This chain connects TRBV7-9 to TRBJ2-4, with TRBD1 identical over 8 bases. The germline gives CDR1 SEHNR, CDR2 FQNEAQ (reference sequence). V dropped 5 bases and J dropped 2; count of bases not matched to a gene: 8. The CDR3 totals 16 residues. The CDR3 DNA is TGTGCCAGCAGCCATGGACAGGGTTTGACCAAAAACATTCAGTACTTC. Translation: CASSHGQGLTKNIQYF.

This clone was counted a few times. The chain joins TRBV7-2 to TRBJ2-5; 9 positions agree with TRBD2. V dropped 5 bases and J dropped 1; count of bases not matched to a gene: 8. From germline, CDR1 is SGHTA and CDR2 FQGNSA. The CDR3 totals 16 residues. For the CDR3, the DNA is TGTGCCAGCAGCAATGAAGCGGGAGGTTTCCAAGAGACCCAGTACTTC. This translates into CASSNEAGGFQETQYF.

Here the CDR3 reads CASSPREGAYSPLHF. The CDR3 region has the DNA TGTGCCAGCTCACCTCGGGAGGGGGCTTATTCACCCCTCCACTTT. The chain combines TRBV18 with TRBJ1-6; TRBD1 matches at 7 bases. The CDR3 consists of 15 residues. Trimming took 3 bases from V and 8 from J; bases not matched to a gene: 7. Germline V lookup: CDR1 KGHSH, CDR2 LQKENI.

V is TRBV5-6 and J is TRBJ2-1, with 10 bases fitting TRBD2. This CDR3 has 15 amino acids. Germline V CDR1 and CDR2: SGHDT, YYEEEE. V was clipped by 2 bases and J by 2 bases; unmatched bases: 1. CDR3 residues: CASSLLAGTYNEQFF. CDR3 nucleotides: TGTGCCAGCAGCTTACTAGCGGGGACCTACAATGAGCAGTTCTTC.

The V call is TRBV4-1, the J call TRBJ2-7; perhaps TRBD2 as D (7 bases). The ends were cut back, 4 bases at V and 3 bases at J, with 31 bases in the middle. Per germline, CDR1 MGHRA and CDR2 YSYEKL. The CDR3 spans 20 residues. CDR3: CASSRSTGGAGAPLNYEQYF. The CDR3 nucleotides read TGCGCCAGCAGCCGGTCCACTGGGGGGGCAGGGGCGCCTCTTAACTACGAGCAGTACTTC.

This clone came up a few times. This rearrangement joins TRBV4-1 to TRBJ2-2, with 7 bases aligning to TRBD2. Germline V gene data show CDR1 as MGHRA and CDR2 as YSYEKL. The length of the CDR3 is 15 residues. Trimming cost V 3 bases and J 4 bases; bases outside gene matches: 5. The CDR3 DNA sequence: TGCGCCAGCAGCCACGGTGGGAGGGGCACCGGGGAGCTGTTTTTT. Encoded protein: CASSHGGRGTGELFF.

This clone occurred once. V is TRBV6-6 and J is TRBJ2-3; D ambiguous. The CDR3 is made up of 15 amino acids. The V gene's germline CDR1 is MNHNY and CDR2 SVGAGI (reference sequence). The V end lost 6 bases, the J end lost 0 bases, and 13 bases lay between the germline ends. The CDR3 bases are TGTGCCAGCAGACCTTCAAGGGCGAGCACAGATACGCAGTATTTT. Protein product: CASRPSRASTDTQYF.

The chain has TRBV6-1 and TRBJ1-2; 9 nucleotides match TRBD1. With V trimmed by 0 bases and J by 5 bases, 1 base remained unmatched. Per germline, CDR1 MNHNS and CDR2 SASEGT. This CDR3 has 14 amino acids. The CDR3 DNA reads TGTGCCAGCAGTGAAGCTGACAGGGGGTATGGCTACACCTTC. Translated: CASSEADRGYGYTF.

This clone was counted a single time. The chain uses TRBV7-6 and TRBJ2-5; maybe TRBD1 (6 bases). V was trimmed by 4 bases and J by 0 bases, leaving 18 bases between them. Germline V gene lookup returns CDR1 SGHVS and CDR2 FNYEAQ. The CDR3 has 17 amino acids. DNA of the CDR3: TGTGCCAGCAGCTACCGGGACACAATTTTCAACCAAGAGACCCAGTACTTC. Translating it yields CASSYRDTIFNQETQYF. Combining the CDR3 with reference TRBV7-6 and TRBJ2-5 gives the whole variable domain GAGVSQSPRYKVTKRGQDVALRCDPISGHVSLYWYRQALGQGPEFLTYFNYEAQQDKSGLPNDRFSAERPEGSISTLTIQRTEQRDSAMYRCASSYRDTIFNQETQYFGPGTRLLVL.